This T cell receptor (beta chain) is drawn from a study of Ad26.COV2.S vaccination and SARS-CoV-2 variants (dated by TCRdb to the early 2020s). With respect to the entire study: Donors in the vaccine arm were drawn from COV1001, a phase I-IIa trial of Ad26.COV2.S in healthy adults that was multicentre, randomized, double-blind and placebo-controlled. Ad26.COV2.S was administered intramuscularly at a dose of 5x10^10 or 1x10^11 viral particles, either as one shot or as two shots given 56 days apart. The TCR-sequenced set comprised about 32 samples: approximately 19 Ad26.COV2.S vaccine recipients, 5 placebo recipients and 8 SARS-CoV-2 convalescent individuals. Trial participants were randomized into five groups of five: low-dose or high-dose Ad26.COV2.S given once or twice, or placebo on both occasions. Blinding of investigators to trial group allocation was maintained during experiments and outcome assessment. TCRbeta repertoire sequencing served as the tool for gauging how specific and how broad the SARS-CoV-2-reactive T cell receptors were following Ad26.COV2.S vaccination. Overall study outcomes, separate from this receptor: After vaccination, substantial breadth of spike-specific CD8+ and CD4+ T cell responses was reported. Spike-specific TCR breadth was higher in Ad26.COV2.S recipients than in placebo recipients (P = 0.0014). The study was not powered to compare responses between vaccine doses or regimens. Comparable non-spike TCR breadth was observed between vaccine and placebo recipients, consistent with only spike being contained in the vaccine. The authors noted that total T cell responses may have been underestimated by the TCR breadth and depth analyses.

This specimen's treatment or condition label, interpreted: around 19 received Ad26.COV2.S at low or high dose, single or two shots; 5 received placebo; per-sample allocation not given. For vaccine and placebo recipients, repertoires were sequenced using samples collected on day 63 after the first injection. Between 29 July and 7 August 2020, Cohort 1b enrolled about two dozen adults aged 18-55 years at one site in Boston, USA. Ad26.COV2.S was a replication-incompetent adenovirus type 26 vector that expressed a prefusion-stabilized SARS-CoV-2 spike protein derived from the original Wuhan strain. With respect to this clone: Its antigen is currently not known. Per-nucleotide qualities are absent, and no much larger clonotype sits a single base away.

The immunoSEQ Assay was used to sequence TCRbeta CDR3 regions. After extraction, genomic DNA underwent amplification by bias-controlled multiplex PCR, followed by high-throughput sequencing. The original pipeline was this. To quantify the absolute abundance of each unique TCRbeta CDR3 region, sequences were collapsed and filtered. T cell fraction was estimated by normalizing TCRbeta template counts to usable DNA, which was measured by amplifying reference genes present in all nucleated cells. Repertoire TCRs were annotated as SARS-CoV-2-specific by exact matching of V gene, CDR3 amino acid sequence and J gene to a known reactive TCR set. The reference SARS-CoV-2 TCR set was obtained from MIRA and was filtered for enrichment in COVID-19-positive ImmuneCODE repertoires, whereby public or cross-reactive TCRs were removed. Using the MIRA antigens, annotated TCRs were further analysed by specific ORF or by position within an ORF. Breadth was defined as the number of annotated unique rearrangements divided by the total number of unique productive rearrangements, and depth was defined as the summed frequency of the annotated unique rearrangements. TCR breadth was compared between groups using two-sided Wilcoxon rank-sum tests. Here the immuneACCESS table is served through TCRdb, limited to in-frame sequences with V and J called. Missing clones are a known gap in these copies; in checked studies unresolved V genes cover under half, and the rest lacks a known reason. V, J and clone size were drawn from that table, and D and trimming were deduced from the DNA. The sample contains some 250,000 clones, approximately 88% of them found a single time. About 10% of the sample rests with the top ten.

Looking up the germline V gene (reference sequence) yields CDR1 LNHDA and CDR2 SQIVND. Trimming costs V 5 bases and J 13 bases, and their ends lie 17 bases apart. Reading from cysteine to phenylalanine, the CDR3 counts 12 amino acids. Kept here is only the CDR3 DNA, which spans 36 bases and is read in frame from base 1. The chain is made from TRBV19 and TRBJ1-1; a tentative D call is TRBD1 (5 bases match). This receptor was identified in a person aged 18-60 years who received the Ad26.COV2.S COVID-19 vaccine or a placebo. Sample: peripheral blood, taken in a trial of Ad26.COV2.S vaccine versus placebo. The nucleotides are TGTGCCAGTAGTCTGCTAGGACAAGGGGTTTTCTTT. This sequence encodes CASSLLGQGVFF.